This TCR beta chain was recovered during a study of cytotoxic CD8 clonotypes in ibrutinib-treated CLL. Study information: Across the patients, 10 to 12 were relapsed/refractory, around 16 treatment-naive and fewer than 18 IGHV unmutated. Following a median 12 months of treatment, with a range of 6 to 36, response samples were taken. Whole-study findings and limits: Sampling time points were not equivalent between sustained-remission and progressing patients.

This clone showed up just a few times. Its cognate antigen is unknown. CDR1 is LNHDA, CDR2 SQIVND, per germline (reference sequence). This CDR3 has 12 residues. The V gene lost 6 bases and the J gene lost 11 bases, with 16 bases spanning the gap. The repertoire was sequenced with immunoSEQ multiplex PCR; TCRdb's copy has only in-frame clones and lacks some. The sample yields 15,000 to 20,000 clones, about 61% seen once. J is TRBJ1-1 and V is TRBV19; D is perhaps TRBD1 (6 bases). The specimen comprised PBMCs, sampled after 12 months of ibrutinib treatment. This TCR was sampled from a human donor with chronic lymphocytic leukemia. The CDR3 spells CASRMTGRSAFF. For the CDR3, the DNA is TGTGCCAGTAGGATGACAGGTCGCTCGGCTTTCTTT.